This record concerns one T cell receptor beta chain sequence. The antigen is not known. These data come from a study of shared clonotypes between healthy human individuals. The naive CD8 fraction comprised CD45RO-negative cells positively selected for CCR7 and excluded terminally differentiated effector memory CD45RA+ cells. Under the authors' procedure: ImmunoSEQ supplied junction-only sequences lacking quality scores, so filtering was different. The assay was immunoSEQ multiplex PCR, and TCRdb's table has in-frame clones only and misses some. V and J calls and clone size follow that table, whereas D and trimming were derived from the DNA. The sample includes hundreds of thousands of clones, about 91% seen only once; the top ten take 20% to 25%. General study points: Researchers sampled only blood; tissue repertoires likely differ. Memory subsets had estimated richness that was generally smaller than that of naive subsets.

V lost 10 bases and J lost 2; bases outside the gene matches: 10. The CDR3 totals 15 residues. CDR1 is MDHEN and CDR2 is SYDVKM in the germline V gene. The V call is TRBV28, the J call TRBJ2-1; 8 bases map to TRBD2. This clonotype originated in a man aged 25 to 40 in good health. The specimen sequenced was naive CD8+ T cells sorted from blood. This CDR3 reads CATTWGGRTYNEQFF. CDR3 nucleotides: TGTGCCACGACCTGGGGCGGGAGGACCTACAATGAGCAGTTCTTC.